The source of this T cell receptor beta chain is a study of T-cell reconstitution after alpha-beta-depleted transplantation in children. Study-wide results and limits: The origin of high day-60 TCRbeta diversity in some patients lay in surviving recipient T cells and thymic progenitors. At the one-year point after transplant, T-cell counts and TCRbeta diversity were found to come mostly from T cells that had been newly produced. Expanded graft clones, several hundred of them, were reportedly the source of alpha-beta T cells about two months after transplant.

The CDR3 totals 15 residues. Deletions cut 5 bases from V and 1 base from J, with 13 bases between. This clonotype was detected only a few times. Its target is unknown. Using unique molecular identifiers, the investigators prepared the TCRbeta library. TCRdb recomputed calls from the PCR reads with MiXCR, one row per CDR3 protein. The table shows about 130,000 distinct CDR3 sequences, with around 9.8% occurring only once. V is TRBV12-3 or TRBV12-4 and J is TRBJ2-3; D gene uncertain. Sequenced here: PBMCs, mostly from graft donor cells, sampled 180 days after TCRalphabeta/CD19-depleted stem cell transplant. This clonotype was sampled from a girl less than two years old who had a stem cell transplant for combined immunodeficiency, so the T cells may come from the graft donor. CDR3 sequence: CASSLRRGGTDTQYF. In nucleotides, the CDR3 is TGTGCCAGCAGTCTACGGAGAGGAGGCACAGATACGCAGTATTTT.